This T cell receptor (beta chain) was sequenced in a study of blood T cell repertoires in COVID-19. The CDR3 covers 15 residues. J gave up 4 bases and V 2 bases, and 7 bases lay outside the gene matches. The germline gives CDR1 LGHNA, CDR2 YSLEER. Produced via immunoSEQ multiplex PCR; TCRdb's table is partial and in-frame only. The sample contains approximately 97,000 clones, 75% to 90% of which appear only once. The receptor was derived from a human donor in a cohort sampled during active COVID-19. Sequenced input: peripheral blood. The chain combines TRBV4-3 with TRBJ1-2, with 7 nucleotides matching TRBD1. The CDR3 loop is CASSQTPGTAYGYTF. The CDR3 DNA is TGCGCCAGCAGCCAAACTCCCGGGACAGCCTATGGCTACACCTTC.